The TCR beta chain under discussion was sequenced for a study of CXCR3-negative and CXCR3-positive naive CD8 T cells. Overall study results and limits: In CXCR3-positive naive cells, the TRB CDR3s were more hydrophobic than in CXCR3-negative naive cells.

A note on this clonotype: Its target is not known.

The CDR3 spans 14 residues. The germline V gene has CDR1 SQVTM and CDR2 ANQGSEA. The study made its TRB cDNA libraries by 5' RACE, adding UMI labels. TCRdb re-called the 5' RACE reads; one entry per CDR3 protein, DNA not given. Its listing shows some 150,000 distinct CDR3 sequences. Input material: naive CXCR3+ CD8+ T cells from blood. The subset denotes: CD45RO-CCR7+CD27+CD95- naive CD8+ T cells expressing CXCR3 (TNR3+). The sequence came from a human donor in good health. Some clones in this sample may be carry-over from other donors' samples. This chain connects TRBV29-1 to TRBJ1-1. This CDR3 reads CSVPSSLMNTEAFF.